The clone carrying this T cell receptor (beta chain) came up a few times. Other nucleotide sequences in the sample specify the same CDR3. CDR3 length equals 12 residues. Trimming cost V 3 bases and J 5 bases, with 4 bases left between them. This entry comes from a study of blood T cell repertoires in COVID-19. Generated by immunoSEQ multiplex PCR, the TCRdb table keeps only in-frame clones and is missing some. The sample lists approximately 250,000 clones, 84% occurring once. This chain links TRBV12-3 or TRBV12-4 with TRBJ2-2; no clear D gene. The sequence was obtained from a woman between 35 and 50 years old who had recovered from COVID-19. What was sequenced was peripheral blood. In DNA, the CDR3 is TGTGCCAGCAGTTTCTTAACCGGGGAGCTGTTTTTT. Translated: CASSFLTGELFF.